The rows below give T cell receptor beta chains drawn from one sample of a study of blood T cell repertoires in COVID-19. Sequenced by immunoSEQ multiplex PCR; TCRdb stores in-frame clones only, minus some. The sample carries some 200,000 clones, about 85% recorded once. Sequencing was done on a sample of peripheral blood. The receptor set was obtained from a woman aged 70-85 years with COVID-19, enrolled during active disease. The CDR3 runs from the conserved cysteine through the conserved F or W. The D gene is left open where the match is weak. Rows may omit the clone size; those that give it use once, few, many or a size class.

v_call	d_call	j_call	cdr3_length	clone_size	cdr3_nt	cdr3_aa
TRBV30	TRBD1	TRBJ1-6	14	NA	TGTGCCTGGAGTCCTGACAGGGGAGGGTCACCCCTCCACTTT	CAWSPDRGGSPLHF
TRBV7-2	NA	TRBJ1-1	16	few	TGTGCCAGCAGCTTAGGGGCCACCCGCGGGTTAACTGAAGCTTTCTTT	CASSLGATRGLTEAFF
TRBV6-5	NA	TRBJ1-1	13	NA	TGTGCCAGCAAGGAATCGGACAGACGTGAAGCTTTCTTT	CASKESDRREAFF
TRBV5-1	TRBD1	TRBJ2-5	15	NA	TGCGCCAGCAGGTTGGGGCAGGGGGCGCGAGAGACCCAGTACTTC	CASRLGQGARETQYF
TRBV13	NA	TRBJ1-6	14	NA	TGTGCCAGCAGCTTCTGGGGGGGAAATTCACCCCTCCACTTT	CASSFWGGNSPLHF
TRBV13	NA	TRBJ1-4	18	NA	TGTGCCAGCAGCTTAGGAACAGGGTCGGGTTTAGCCAATGAAAAACTGTTTTTT	CASSLGTGSGLANEKLFF
TRBV5-1	TRBD2	TRBJ2-5	18	NA	TGCGCCAGCAGCTTGTGGCGTCGGGGACTACCAAACCAAGAGACCCAGTACTTC	CASSLWRRGLPNQETQYF
TRBV20-1	NA	TRBJ1-2	9	NA	TGCACTCCGTTCCTAGAACGCACCTTC	CTPFLERTF
TRBV2	TRBD1	TRBJ1-1	14	once	TGTGCCAGCAGGGGGACAGGGGCCCTCACTGAAGCTTTCTTT	CASRGTGALTEAFF
TRBV11-2	TRBD1	TRBJ1-4	16	NA	TGTGCCAGCAGCTGGGGCTCAGGGGGGAGTGTTGAAAAACTGTTTTTT	CASSWGSGGSVEKLFF
TRBV7-6	TRBD2	TRBJ2-2	16	NA	TGTGCCAGCGGACCTAGCGGGAGGGCCGGTTCGGGGGAGCTGTTTTTT	CASGPSGRAGSGELFF
TRBV30	TRBD1	TRBJ1-2	17	NA	TGTGCCTGGAGACCCGCCGGGACAGGGTTAGCTAACTATGGCTACACCTTC	CAWRPAGTGLANYGYTF
TRBV20-1	TRBD2	TRBJ2-1	14	NA	TGCAGTGCTAGTCCGGGAGGAGGGAAGAATGAGCAGTTCTTC	CSASPGGGKNEQFF
TRBV28	TRBD1	TRBJ1-4	15	NA	TGTGCCAGCAATATCCAGGGGGCTTCTAATGAAAAACTGTTTTTT	CASNIQGASNEKLFF
TRBV4-2	NA	TRBJ1-1	15	NA	TGTGCCAGCAGCCAAGAGGGAGGGGGAAACACTGAAGCTTTCTTT	CASSQEGGGNTEAFF
TRBV15	TRBD2	TRBJ2-1	15	once	TGTGCCACCAGCATAACTAGCGGGTCCTACAATGAGCAGTTCTTC	CATSITSGSYNEQFF
TRBV30	NA	TRBJ1-1	13	once	TGTGCCTGGAGTGATAGGGGGAACACTGAAGCTTTCTTT	CAWSDRGNTEAFF
TRBV19	TRBD1	TRBJ1-1	16	NA	TGTGCCAGTAGTATAAACCGGAGGGGGCTCGGTACTGAAGCTTTCTTT	CASSINRRGLGTEAFF
TRBV2	NA	TRBJ1-1	14	NA	TGTGCCAGCACCACAGCCGGACAAATTTCTGAAGCTTTCTTT	CASTTAGQISEAFF
TRBV18	NA	TRBJ1-1	15	once	TGTGCCAGCTCTCCATGGGCCAACGAGGGCACTGAAGCTTTCTTT	CASSPWANEGTEAFF
TRBV5-4	TRBD2	TRBJ2-5	16	NA	TGTGCCAGCAGCTCGGGACTAGCGGGGGGCCAAGAGACCCAGTACTTC	CASSSGLAGGQETQYF
TRBV18	NA	TRBJ2-3	15	NA	TGTGCCAGCTCACAACGGTCAGGGAAGGCAGATACGCAGTATTTT	CASSQRSGKADTQYF
TRBV5-6	NA	TRBJ1-2	16	once	TGTGCCAGCAGCTTCAATCCTTCCGGTCGACTCTATGGCTACACCTTC	CASSFNPSGRLYGYTF
TRBV25-1	NA	TRBJ2-7	10	few	TGTGCCAGCCCAGGAGGCGAGCAGTACTTC	CASPGGEQYF
TRBV19	TRBD2	TRBJ2-1	15	NA	TGTGCCAGTAGTCTTCTAGCGGGATACTACAATGAGCAGTTCTTC	CASSLLAGYYNEQFF
TRBV28	TRBD2	TRBJ2-7	17	NA	TGTGCCAGCAGTCCTACCTTCCTCTCTAGCGGGAGGGAAGAGCAGTACTTC	CASSPTFLSSGREEQYF
TRBV19	TRBD1	TRBJ1-5	17	NA	TGTGCCAGTAGTTCGGTATTCAGACAGGGCCCCTATGAGCCCCAGCATTTT	CASSSVFRQGPYEPQHF
TRBV19	NA	TRBJ1-1	12	NA	TGTGCCAGTAGTGGGAGGTGGACTGAAGCTTTCTTT	CASSGRWTEAFF
TRBV12-5	TRBD1	TRBJ1-2	13	NA	TGTGCTAGTGGTTCGGGGACAGCGTCGGGCTACACCTTC	CASGSGTASGYTF
TRBV5-1	NA	TRBJ1-6	13	NA	TGCGCCAGCAGCTTGGCCGGGTATTCACCCCTCCACTTT	CASSLAGYSPLHF